This TCR beta chain was profiled in a study of regulatory T cells in long-lasting Graves disease. At the level of the study: Antithyroid drugs had been given to newly diagnosed Graves' patients for under 3 months.

In building TCR beta libraries, iRepertoire HTBI primers were used together with Arm-PCR of CDR3 regions. TCRdb used MiXCR to reprocess the multiplex PCR reads, holding one entry per CDR3 protein. The data show 420,000 or so distinct CDR3 sequences, about 15% seen once. This sample's time point: newly diagnosed GD, antithyroid drugs for less than 3 months. PBMC RNA served as the TCR library source. Findings and caveats of the study: Repertoires from persistent disease leaned toward TRBV28, TRBJ1-2 and TRBJ2-5.

This clonotype has a count of ten or more. Antigen: not known. V shed 2 bases and J 3 bases; nucleotides not matched to a gene: 3. This CDR3 is 15 amino acids long. From germline, CDR1 is LGHDT and CDR2 YNNKEL (reference sequence). The sample was also linked to a second study, of T cells in Graves' hyperthyroidism and ophthalmopathy. That work contributes: Uncontrolled infection, other autoimmune disease, pregnancy and lactation each barred patients from inclusion. Researchers ran a first-round RT-PCR on the TCR CDR3 using the HTBI primer set.

Material: peripheral blood mononuclear cells (PBMCs), obtained at new diagnosis, from a patient treated with antithyroid drugs. The TCR originated in a woman aged 18-30 years with Graves disease. This chain joins TRBV3-1 and TRBJ1-5; 8 bases map to TRBD1. The CDR3 loop is CASSQMTGVNQPQHF. The CDR3 bases are TGTGCCAGCAGCCAAATGACAGGGGTCAATCAGCCCCAGCATTTT.